This T cell receptor (beta chain) was obtained from a study of T cell responses to AZD1222 COVID-19 vaccine. Study-level background: Some second doses came at about 4 weeks and others at about 12 weeks; these were pooled.

As for this clone: Its antigen is not identified.

TCRdb keeps only in-frame clones here, not all; method: immunoSEQ multiplex PCR. The data contain 100,000 to 150,000 clones, about 89% of them singletons. Study-level points and caveats: Breadth and depth of Spike-specific TCRs rose after two AZD1222 doses. Females made up more of the donors, who were largely white British, and clonal diversity may have come out too low. At 160-218 and 743-854, vaccine-associated CD4 TCRs were dominant, and they spanned spike.

The V gene end was trimmed by 7 bases and the J gene end by 5 bases; junction bases not matched to a gene: 14. CDR3 length: 17 amino acids. Germline CDR1 reads SNHLY; CDR2 reads FYNNEI. V and J are TRBV2 and TRBJ2-5; 12 positions agree with TRBD2. The sequence came from an adult in good health. The input for sequencing was peripheral blood, taken on day 0 of AZD1222 vaccination. The CDR3 is CASTLGRASGGAETQYF. The DNA for the CDR3 is TGTGCCAGCACCCTCGGTCGGGCTAGCGGGGGGGCGGAGACCCAGTACTTC.